The T cell receptor (beta chain) described here comes from a study of beta chain features in type 1 diabetes. Across the study: Age, gender, cell numbers and subset yield matched between patients and controls. Regarding the study as a whole: For Type 1 diabetes patients, all four CD4+ subsets carried TCRB CDR3s that were moderately but significantly shorter.

Sorting produced populations that all topped 98% purity. The CDR3 is made up of 15 amino acids. J was trimmed by 1 base and V by 5 bases; bases with no gene match: 8. Germline-derived CDR1 and CDR2 are MDHEN and SYDVKM. This clone was seen only a few times. Its specificity is unknown. Every isolated RNA sample was fully reverse transcribed, so sequencing captured expressed TCRB transcripts. Stem cell-like memory T cell samples came in at an average of about 920,000 reads. Some clones are missing from TCRdb's copy, which holds only in-frame ones; the method was immunoSEQ multiplex PCR. This table holds approximately 110,000 clones, around 40% found once.

Sample: stem cell memory CD4+ T cells from blood. The V call is TRBV28, the J call TRBJ2-7; 7 bases are a match to TRBD2. The TCR was taken from a woman aged 18 to 35 in good health. The CDR3 here is CASSLSGLGSYEQYF. The CDR3 nucleotides are TGTGCCAGCAGTCTCTCCGGACTAGGGTCCTACGAGCAGTACTTC.